These T cell receptor beta chains were read from a single sample in a study of immune evolution from preneoplasia to lung adenocarcinoma. Using immunoSEQ multiplex PCR, the repertoire was profiled, and TCRdb retains in-frame clones only, with some absent. Of approximately 4,400 clones listed, about 75% are singletons. The sequencing input was FFPE minimally invasive lung adenocarcinoma tissue. The receptor source for this set is a person aged 70 to 80 with lung adenocarcinoma. Both conserved end residues are trimmed from each CDR3. For some rows the clone size is stated as once, few or many, or as a class when expanded; others skip it.

size	V	length	CDR3
-	TRBV2	12	ASSEQRGFGEQY
once	TRBV2	13	ASSDRGGAAYEQY
-	TRBV5-1	12	ASSATGRGNTIY
few	TRBV7-9	10	ASSSGSERAF
-	TRBV4-2	14	ASSQEGHRGYNEQF
-	TRBV7-8	11	ASSPPRVVTQY
-	TRBV5-1	11	ASSGAGGAGYT
-	TRBV30	11	AWSPDETQPQH
-	TRBV7-8	13	ASSSGQGGRDEQY
-	TRBV7-2	15	ASSLSLRQVTPHGYT
-	TRBV30	14	AWSIPTGVLGNEQF
-	TRBV6-5	11	ASSYWEAETQY
once	TRBV6-5	12	ASKRVGAGNTIY
-	TRBV5-6	13	ASSFDRVGTDTQY
-	TRBV2	13	ASSWSSGEGETQY
-	TRBV5-1	12	ASSLRDPRETQY
-	TRBV27	13	ASKGGGTGAQPQH
-	TRBV4-3	16	ASSQKSSGLAAIYEQY
-	TRBV9	14	ASSVVGGSTVDTQY
-	TRBV18	14	ASSETTGAGVNEQF
-	TRBV5-1	13	ASSLTSRGSSEAF
-	TRBV27	13	ASSLMGAGTDTQY
few	TRBV19	13	ASSIGSRNINEQF
-	TRBV7-2	14	ASSFVAGGDYNEQF
-	TRBV6-5	9	ASSYGGTQY
few	TRBV5-1	11	ASSFQTEQEQY
few	TRBV28	13	ASSRLADPTDTQY
-	TRBV27	12	ASKRSGHGSPLH
-	TRBV18	13	ASSPQGDSYNEQF
few	TRBV7-9	11	ASSLGGAGELF
-	TRBV7-9	13	ASSFHDRGVTEAF
-	TRBV4-1	15	ASSQVDMGMTNEKLF
large	TRBV6-1	10	ASTGTGETQY
-	TRBV21-1	17	ASSRQTGGARRPHTEAF
-	TRBV5-1	13	ASSLAGDGLDGYT
-	TRBV6-6	12	ASAETPGAETQY
-	TRBV7-3	12	ASWRGEDQETQY
-	TRBV30	15	AWSLGTGFSGANVLT
-	TRBV28	10	ASSFQGRELF
large	TRBV29-1	13	SVGGVVGVGEKLF
-	TRBV30	11	AWSPHGWNIQY
-	TRBV30	9	AWNENYGYT
large	TRBV28	16	ASSFRVQGLWRNQPQH
once	TRBV14	13	ASSQGSHSNNEQF
-	TRBV6-5	11	ASSPYEGYGYT
-	TRBV11-1	13	ASSELAGGYNEQF
-	TRBV7-9	12	ASSVGLAPYEQY
-	TRBV27	17	ASSVGLGRADWGADTQY
-	TRBV18	13	ASSPPDLGWSEQF
-	TRBV30	12	AWSVQGHRGIQY
-	TRBV4-3	13	ASSQDLYSNYGYT
once	TRBV19	13	ASRLISTAATEAF
-	TRBV18	13	ASSLQGAAYNEQF
-	TRBV7-9	11	ASSFSSNYGYT
-	TRBV5-1	11	ASSKQREETQY
-	TRBV10-1	11	ASSERFSYEQY
-	TRBV5-6	12	ASNKRGRGTEAF
-	TRBV13	11	ASRGGLNYEQY
-	TRBV5-1	12	ASSPGHTTDTQY
-	TRBV28	12	ASSLLQGREVLT